This is a list of T cell receptor beta chains from one sample in a study of persistence of HIV-infected CD4 T cells. Sequencing used immunoSEQ multiplex PCR; TCRdb keeps in-frame clones, though not all of them. The sample yields 50,000 or so clones, about 81% seen once. These receptors have no known antigen. This sample comprised CD4+ T cells sorted from PBMCs after roughly 20-hour stimulation, obtained from a patient who received antiretroviral therapy. The source is an adult man with HIV who was CMV-seropositive. Both conserved end residues are part of each CDR3. The order of the fields is V gene, J gene, D gene, CDR3 DNA, CDR3 protein. The D gene is left open where the match is weak.

>TRBV15|TRBJ2-7|.
TGTGCCACCAGCAGAGATCGAATTCCAGGGACGAGGGACGAGCAGTACTTC
CATSRDRIPGTRDEQYF
>TRBV4-1|TRBJ1-4|.
TGCGCCAGCAGCCAAGATAGGGGGAATTGGGACGAAAAACTGTTTTTT
CASSQDRGNWDEKLFF
>TRBV6-6|TRBJ1-1|TRBD1
TGTGCCAGCAGGAGAGGAACAGGGGTAGAGGGTGAAGCTTTCTTT
CASRRGTGVEGEAFF
>TRBV2|TRBJ1-5|.
TGTGCCAGCAGCGACCGGACAGCCGATCAGCCCCAGCATTTT
CASSDRTADQPQHF
>TRBV18|TRBJ1-1|.
TGTGCCAGCTCCCGGGGGGGCGGCACTGAAGCTTTCTTT
CASSRGGGTEAFF
>TRBV7-6|TRBJ2-3|TRBD2
TGTGCCAGCAGCCTCTCAACTAGCGGGTACACAGATACGCAGTATTTT
CASSLSTSGYTDTQYF
>TRBV5-1|TRBJ2-4|.
TGCGCCAGCAGCTTGGATAGAAACATTCAGTACTTC
CASSLDRNIQYF
>TRBV7-2|TRBJ2-1|TRBD2
TGTGCCAGCAGCTTAGCTTCGGATCCCCCGGGACTAGCGGCTCGGGTGCAGTTCTTC
CASSLASDPPGLAARVQFF
>TRBV19|TRBJ1-1|.
TGTGCCAGTAGTGTGGAAAGGACCACTGAAGCTTTCTTT
CASSVERTTEAFF
>TRBV5-5|TRBJ2-3|.
TGTGCCAGCAGCGGGCTTTGGGGACGTACAGATACGCAGTATTTT
CASSGLWGRTDTQYF
>TRBV5-1|TRBJ1-2|.
TGCGCCAGCAGCTCGGCGGGGGCAAACTATGGCTACACCTTC
CASSSAGANYGYTF